These 28 T cell receptor beta chains were all obtained from the same sample, sequenced in a study of blood T cell repertoires in COVID-19. Produced via immunoSEQ multiplex PCR; TCRdb's table is partial and in-frame only. The table records fewer than 200,000 clones, under 85% of them present only once. Input material: peripheral blood. The receptors stem from a woman aged 65 to 85 with COVID-19, enrolled during active disease.

This clone was detected only a few times. The chain uses TRBV29-1 and TRBJ2-5; 8 bases align to TRBD1. There are 18 residues in the CDR3. J was trimmed by 0 bases and V by 6 bases; bases with no gene match: 18. The germline CDR1 and CDR2 sequences are SQVTM and ANQGSEA. Here the CDR3 reads CSVHRGIVDRGYQETQYF. The CDR3 region has the DNA TGCAGCGTCCATAGGGGGATAGTTGACAGGGGCTACCAAGAGACCCAGTACTTC.

CDR3 protein: CASSWAGDQPQHF. The CDR3 nucleotides are TGTGCCAGTAGCTGGGCAGGGGATCAGCCCCAGCATTTT. This chain uses TRBV19 with TRBJ1-5; D perhaps matches TRBD1 (6 bases). This CDR3 is 13 amino acids long. Trimming removed 6 bases at V and 5 bases at J, with 11 bases between. Germline loops: CDR1 LNHDA, CDR2 SQIVND (reference sequence). Filled out from reference TRBV19 and TRBJ1-5, the complete variable domain reads DGGITQSPKYLFRKEGQNVTLSCEQNLNHDAMYWYRQDPGQGLRLIYYSQIVNDFQKGDIAEGYSVSREKKESFPLTVTSAQKNPTAFYLCASSWAGDQPQHFGDGTRLSIL.

The V and J genes are TRBV30 and TRBJ2-7, with unresolved D. Deletions cut 2 bases from V and 4 bases from J, with 6 bases between. The length of the CDR3 is 11 residues. Germline-derived CDR1 and CDR2 are GTSNPN and SVGIG (reference sequence). In DNA, the CDR3 is TGTGCCTGGAGTTTGCGGTACGAGCAGTACTTC. Translation gives CAWSLRYEQYF. The complete variable domain, with remaining parts taken from reference TRBV30 and TRBJ2-7, reads SQTIHQWPATLVQPVGSPLSLECTVEGTSNPNLYWYRQAAGRGLQLLFYSVGIGQISSEVPQNLSASRPQDRQFILSSKKLLLSDSGFYLCAWSLRYEQYFGPGTRLTVT.

The chain couples TRBV19 to TRBJ2-1; TRBD2 aligns across 8 bases. Trimming cost V 4 bases and J 0 bases; bases outside gene matches: 8. The CDR3 is 17 residues long. Per germline, CDR1 LNHDA and CDR2 SQIVND (reference sequence). The CDR3 region has the DNA TGTGCCAGTAGTACCAGCGGGAGAGGGAGCTCCTACAATGAGCAGTTCTTC. Its translation is CASSTSGRGSSYNEQFF.

The chain recombines TRBV7-9 with TRBJ1-2; D might be TRBD1 (6 bases). Germline V gene sequence: CDR1 SEHNR, CDR2 FQNEAQ (reference sequence). Trimming took off 1 base at V and 7 bases at J, with 7 bases between the two ends. This CDR3 contains 12 residues. CDR3 sequence reads: CASSLVGGGYTF. CDR3 coding DNA: TGTGCCAGCAGCTTAGTAGGGGGTGGCTACACCTTC. The variable domain in full, completed from reference TRBV7-9 and TRBJ1-2, reads DTGVSQNPRHKITKRGQNVTFRCDPISEHNRLYWYRQTLGQGPEFLTYFQNEAQLEKSRLLSDRFSAERPKGSFSTLEIQRTEQGDSAMYLCASSLVGGGYTFGSGTRLTVV.

This clone was counted between two and nine times. The chain is built from TRBV21-1 and TRBJ2-5; TRBD1, the table's D call, was not compared with the DNA. TRBV21-1 is flagged as a pseudogene. The CDR3 is 17 amino acids. CDR3 DNA sequence: TGTGCCAGCCCCCTCTCTTCCGGGACAGGGGGGGAAGAGACCCAGTACTTC. Its protein is CASPLSSGTGGEETQYF.

Only a few counts were recorded for this clone. This chain links TRBV19 with TRBJ2-1, with 11 nucleotides matching TRBD2. Per the germline V gene, CDR1 is LNHDA and CDR2 is SQIVND (reference sequence). J gave up 2 bases and V 6 bases, and 6 bases lay outside the gene matches. This CDR3 region has 16 residues. DNA of the CDR3: TGTGCCAGTAGAACTAGCGGGAGTAGCACCTACAATGAGCAGTTCTTC. It yields the protein CASRTSGSSTYNEQFF.

This clone was detected only once. This chain joins TRBV5-1 and TRBJ2-3, with TRBD2 identical over 7 bases. There are 16 residues in the CDR3. The germline gives CDR1 SGHRS, CDR2 YFSETQ. After removal of 0 bases from V and 1 base from J, the junction contained 5 bases not matched to a gene. The CDR3 loop reads CASSLGWEGRTDTQYF. CDR3 DNA: TGCGCCAGCAGCTTGGGGTGGGAGGGCCGCACAGATACGCAGTATTTT.

This chain joins TRBV5-1 and TRBJ2-5; D perhaps matches TRBD1 (6 bases). In germline, CDR1 is SGHRS, CDR2 YFSETQ. The CDR3 extends over 13 amino acids. Trimming pared 4 bases from V and 4 bases from J, leaving 11 bases between. CDR3 amino acids: CASSVDRRETQYF. The CDR3 coding sequence is TGCGCCAGCAGCGTAGACAGGCGAGAGACCCAGTACTTC. The full variable domain, rest sourced from reference TRBV5-1 and TRBJ2-5, is KAGVTQTPRYLIKTRGQQVTLSCSPISGHRSVSWYQQTPGQGLQFLFEYFSETQRNKGNFPGRFSGRQFSNSRSEMNVSTLELGDSALYLCASSVDRRETQYFGPGTRLLVL.

V usage is TRBV7-2 and J usage is TRBJ2-7, with 7 bases matching TRBD1. Trimming cost V 0 bases and J 6 bases; bases outside gene matches: 5. CDR3 length: 14 amino acids. The V gene's germline CDR1 is SGHTA and CDR2 FQGNSA. The CDR3 nucleotides are TGTGCCAGCAGCTTAGCGACAGGGAAGGGCGAGCAGTACTTC. Encoded protein: CASSLATGKGEQYF.

J is TRBJ1-5 and V is TRBV19; TRBD1 agrees at 10 bases. With V trimmed by 9 bases and J by 4 bases, 9 bases remained unmatched. This CDR3 is 15 amino acids long. Germline values: CDR1 LNHDA, CDR2 SQIVND (reference sequence). In DNA, the CDR3 is TGTGCCAGCCGACCCCCGGGACAGGGGAATCAGCCCCAGCATTTT. It encodes CASRPPGQGNQPQHF.

The chain combines TRBV15 with TRBJ2-1; 8 nucleotides agree with TRBD1. The V gene end was trimmed by 0 bases and the J gene end by 7 bases; junction bases not matched to a gene: 8. CDR1 LNHNV and CDR2 YYDKDF come from the germline V gene (reference sequence). The CDR3 spans 16 residues. CDR3 loop: CATSRDGWTGRNEQFF. The CDR3 DNA reads as TGTGCCACCAGCAGAGACGGTTGGACAGGGAGGAATGAGCAGTTCTTC.

The V call is TRBV19, the J call TRBJ2-7; 11 bases map to TRBD2. The CDR3 covers 15 residues. Germline CDR1 reads LNHDA; CDR2 reads SQIVND (reference sequence). V shed 5 bases, J shed 1 base, and the junction held 4 bases outside the gene matches. Here the CDR3 reads CASSRTSGPSYEQYF. CDR3 sequence (DNA): TGTGCCAGTAGTCGGACTAGCGGGCCGTCCTACGAGCAGTACTTC.

V gene TRBV7-2 combines with J gene TRBJ2-3; D possibly corresponds to TRBD2 (6 bases). Germline V gives CDR1 SGHTA, CDR2 FQGNSA. The CDR3 is 16 amino acids. Trimming cost V 2 bases and J 4 bases, with 16 bases left between them. CDR3 in DNA: TGTGCCAGCAGCTTATGGAGGGCAGGGAGGCCAGATACGCAGTATTTT. It is translated as CASSLWRAGRPDTQYF.

The chain recombines TRBV24-1 with TRBJ2-5; perhaps TRBD2 as D (5 bases). The germline V gene has CDR1 KGHDR and CDR2 SFDVKD. Trimming left V 2 bases short and J 2 bases short, with 14 bases between. The CDR3 spans 16 residues. The CDR3 DNA is TGTGCCACCAGTGATTCAAGAGGAGGCAGTCAAGAGACCCAGTACTTC. It translates to CATSDSRGGSQETQYF.

The chain is built from TRBV19 and TRBJ1-3; D is perhaps TRBD1 (5 bases). Trimming stripped 5 bases from V and 2 bases from J, with 13 bases between. This CDR3 contains 15 residues. The V gene's germline CDR1 is LNHDA and CDR2 SQIVND (reference sequence). The CDR3 spells CASSDLGGTGNTIYF. The CDR3 bases are TGTGCCAGTAGTGACCTGGGGGGGACTGGAAACACCATATATTTT.

The chain carries TRBV6-1 and TRBJ2-4; D ambiguous. CDR1 is MNHNS, CDR2 SASEGT, per germline. The CDR3 consists of 15 residues. V was shortened by 0 bases and J by 4 bases, with 10 bases between the two germline ends. The CDR3 DNA reads as TGTGCCAGCAGTGAAGCGGGCAGGAATAAAAACATTCAGTACTTC. Translating gives CASSEAGRNKNIQYF.

The J gene is TRBJ1-4, the V gene TRBV5-4; tentatively, D is TRBD1 (5 bases). V lost 3 bases to trimming and J lost 4 bases, with 22 bases between them. The germline gives CDR1 SGHNT, CDR2 YYREEE (reference sequence). This CDR3 region has 18 residues. Written as DNA, the CDR3 is TGTGCCAGCAGCTCTTTGGCCAAGGGGCCGGGTAGTAATGAAAAACTGTTTTTT. Its translation: CASSSLAKGPGSNEKLFF.

CDR3 bases: TGTGCCAGCAGTGCAAGACAGGGAAACACTGAAGCTTTCTTT. Its translation: CASSARQGNTEAFF. The chain uses TRBV2 and TRBJ1-1, with 7 bases matching TRBD1. CDR3 length equals 14 residues. J lost 2 bases, V lost 4 bases, and 4 bases had no gene match. Germline CDR1 SNHLY, CDR2 FYNNEI. The full variable domain, with the rest looked up from reference TRBV2 and TRBJ1-1, is EPEVTQTPSHQVTQMGQEVILRCVPISNHLYFYWYRQILGQKVEFLVSFYNNEISEKSEIFDDQFSVERPDGSNFTLKIRSTKLEDSAMYFCASSARQGNTEAFFGQGTRLTVV.

This rearrangement joins TRBV2 to TRBJ1-5, with D maybe TRBD1 (6 bases). Looked up from germline, CDR1 is SNHLY and CDR2 is FYNNEI. The CDR3 sequence is 14 residues long. V dropped 7 bases and J dropped 2 bases, with 12 bases sitting between them. CDR3 loop: CASKTQGGNQPQHF. The CDR3 DNA follows: TGTGCCAGCAAAACACAGGGCGGCAATCAGCCCCAGCATTTT.

The V and J genes are TRBV4-3 and TRBJ2-5, with TRBD2 identical over 9 bases. The CDR3 covers 17 residues. Germline lookup yields CDR1 LGHNA and CDR2 YSLEER. J gave up 5 bases and V 0 bases, and 10 bases lay outside the gene matches. CDR3 sequence: CASSQDELAGPGETQYF. CDR3 DNA: TGCGCCAGCAGCCAAGATGAGCTAGCGGGACCCGGGGAGACCCAGTACTTC.

This clone was found once. The genes are TRBV19 and TRBJ2-3, with 9 bases lining up with TRBD2. J was trimmed by 4 bases and V by 0 bases; bases with no gene match: 5. Germline CDR1 LNHDA, CDR2 SQIVND (reference sequence). The CDR3 consists of 16 residues. The CDR3 sequence is CASSIDLAGGPDTQYF. For the CDR3, the DNA is TGTGCCAGTAGTATAGATCTGGCGGGAGGGCCAGATACGCAGTATTTT.

The chain has TRBV28 and TRBJ2-7; weak D call: TRBD1 (6 bases). The V end lost 6 bases, the J end lost 1 base, and 16 bases lay between the germline ends. The CDR3 has 15 residues. Germline loops: CDR1 MDHEN, CDR2 SYDVKM. The CDR3: CASSLTGYKSYEQYF. The CDR3 DNA follows: TGTGCCAGCAGCCTTACAGGGTATAAGTCCTACGAGCAGTACTTC.

The chain employs TRBV28 and TRBJ2-3; D possibly corresponds to TRBD1 (6 bases). This CDR3 is built from 14 residues. The germline V gene encodes CDR1 MDHEN and CDR2 SYDVKM. V gave up 4 bases and J gave up 2 bases, with 10 bases separating them. The CDR3 is CASSYTGSTDTQYF. Written as DNA, the CDR3 is TGTGCCAGCAGTTATACAGGGTCCACAGATACGCAGTATTTT.

CDR3 nucleotide sequence: TGTGCCACCAGCTCCCCCGGGCAGGGTTCGGTCTATGGCTACACCTTC. Encoded protein: CATSSPGQGSVYGYTF. V usage is TRBV10-3 and J usage is TRBJ1-2; D may be TRBD1 (5 bases). V lost 10 bases to trimming and J lost 4 bases, with 25 bases between them. This CDR3 is built from 16 residues. The germline V gene encodes CDR1 ENHRY and CDR2 SYGVKD.

The chain uses TRBV11-2 and TRBJ2-1, with D perhaps matching TRBD1 (6 bases). The CDR3 consists of 16 residues. The V gene lost 5 bases and the J gene lost 6 bases, with 20 bases spanning the gap. Germline CDR1 and CDR2: SGHAT and FQNNGV. As DNA, the CDR3 is TGTGCCAGCAGCGGGTCAGGGGCTCCAGAGGGCAATGAGCAGTTCTTC. Its translation: CASSGSGAPEGNEQFF.

This sequence joins TRBV6-9 and TRBJ1-4, with D uncertain. The CDR3 loop spans 9 amino acids. Trimming removed 10 bases at V and 8 bases at J, with 5 bases between. Germline V gives CDR1 MNHGY, CDR2 SVAAGI. CDR3 in amino acids: CAITEKLFF. The CDR3 DNA reads TGTGCCATCACAGAAAAACTGTTTTTT.

The V and J genes are TRBV6-1 and TRBJ2-3, with a tentative D call TRBD1 (6 bases). V shed 4 bases and J shed 1 base, with 15 bases lying between them. Germline V gene data show CDR1 as MNHNS and CDR2 as SASEGT. This CDR3 region has 16 residues. CDR3 bases: TGTGCCAGCAGTGCCTCCCGGGCAGGGGGCACAGATACGCAGTATTTT. Translated: CASSASRAGGTDTQYF.